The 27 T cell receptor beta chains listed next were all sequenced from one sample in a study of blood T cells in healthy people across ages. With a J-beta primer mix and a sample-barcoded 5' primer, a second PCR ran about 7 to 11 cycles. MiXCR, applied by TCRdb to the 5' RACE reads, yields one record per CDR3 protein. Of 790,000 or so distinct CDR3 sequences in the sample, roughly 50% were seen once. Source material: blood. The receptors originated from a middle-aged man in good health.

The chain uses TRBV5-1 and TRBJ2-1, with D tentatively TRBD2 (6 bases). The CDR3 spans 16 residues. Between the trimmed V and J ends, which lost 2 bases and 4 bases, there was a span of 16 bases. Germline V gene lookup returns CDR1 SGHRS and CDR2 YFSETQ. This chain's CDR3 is CASSLWTTGVYNEQFF. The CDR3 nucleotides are TGCGCCAGCAGCTTATGGACTACCGGAGTTTACAATGAGCAGTTCTTC.

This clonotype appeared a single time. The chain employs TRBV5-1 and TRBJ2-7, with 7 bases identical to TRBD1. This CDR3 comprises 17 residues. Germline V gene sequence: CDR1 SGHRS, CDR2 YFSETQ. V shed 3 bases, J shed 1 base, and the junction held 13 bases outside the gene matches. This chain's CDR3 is CASSSDRTGSISYEQYF. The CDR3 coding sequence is TGCGCCAGCAGCTCTGATAGGACAGGAAGTATTTCCTACGAGCAGTACTTC.

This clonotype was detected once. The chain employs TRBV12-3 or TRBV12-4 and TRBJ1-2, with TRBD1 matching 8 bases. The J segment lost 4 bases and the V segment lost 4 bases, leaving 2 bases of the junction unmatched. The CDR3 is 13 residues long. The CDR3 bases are TGTGCCAGCAGTTACCAGGGGGCCTATGGCTACACCTTC. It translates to CASSYQGAYGYTF.

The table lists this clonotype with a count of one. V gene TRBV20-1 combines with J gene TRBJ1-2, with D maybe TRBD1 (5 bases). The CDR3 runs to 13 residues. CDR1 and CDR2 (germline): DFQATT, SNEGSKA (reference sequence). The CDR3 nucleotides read TGCAGGCCCATGGGGACCCCTAACTATGGCTACACCTTC. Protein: CRPMGTPNYGYTF.

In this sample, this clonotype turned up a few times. Here the CDR3 DNA reads TGCGCCAGCAGCTTGGAGCAGACCCAGTACTTC. Translation: CASSLEQTQYF. The chain links TRBV5-1 to TRBJ2-5; no reliable D call. Trimming removed 0 bases at V and 6 bases at J, with 3 bases between. Germline V gene sequence: CDR1 SGHRS, CDR2 YFSETQ. This CDR3 has 11 residues.

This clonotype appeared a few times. CDR3 residues: CSVEDRGSGYTF. DNA of the CDR3: TGCAGCGTTGAAGACAGGGGGTCTGGCTACACCTTC. The chain couples TRBV29-1 to TRBJ1-2; 7 nucleotides agree with TRBD1. CDR3 length: 12 amino acids. With 0 bases clipped from V and 7 bases from J, the junction kept 2 bases outside the gene matches. Germline V gene data show CDR1 as SQVTM and CDR2 as ANQGSEA.

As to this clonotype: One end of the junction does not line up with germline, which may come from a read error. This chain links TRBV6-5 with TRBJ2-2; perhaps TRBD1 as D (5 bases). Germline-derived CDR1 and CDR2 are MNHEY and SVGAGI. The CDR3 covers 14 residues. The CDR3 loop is CASSFRQNAGELFF. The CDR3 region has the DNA TGTGCCAGCAGTTTTCGACAGAACGCCGGGGAGCTGTTTTTT.

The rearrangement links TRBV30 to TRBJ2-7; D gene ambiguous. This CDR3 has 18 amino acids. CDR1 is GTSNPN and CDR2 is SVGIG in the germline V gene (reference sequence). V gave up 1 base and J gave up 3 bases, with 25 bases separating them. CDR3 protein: CAWSDDRLRNPGVYEQYF. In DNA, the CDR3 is TGTGCCTGGAGTGATGACCGCCTCAGGAACCCCGGAGTCTACGAGCAGTACTTC.

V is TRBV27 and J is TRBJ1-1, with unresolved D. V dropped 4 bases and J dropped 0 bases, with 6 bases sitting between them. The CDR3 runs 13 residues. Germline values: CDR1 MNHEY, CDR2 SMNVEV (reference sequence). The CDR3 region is CASSWSLNTEAFF. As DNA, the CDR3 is TGTGCCAGCAGTTGGTCCCTGAACACTGAAGCTTTCTTT.

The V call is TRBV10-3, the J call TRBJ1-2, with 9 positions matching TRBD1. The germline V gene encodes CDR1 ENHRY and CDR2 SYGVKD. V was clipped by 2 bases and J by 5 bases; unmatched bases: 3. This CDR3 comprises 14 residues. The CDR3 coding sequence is TGTGCCATCAGTGAGGGGACAGGGATATATGGCTACACCTTC. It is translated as CAISEGTGIYGYTF.

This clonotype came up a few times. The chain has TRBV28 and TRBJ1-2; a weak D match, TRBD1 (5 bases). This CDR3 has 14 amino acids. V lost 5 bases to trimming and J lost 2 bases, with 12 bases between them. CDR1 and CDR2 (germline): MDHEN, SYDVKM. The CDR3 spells CASSQDSRNYGYTF. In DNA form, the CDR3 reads TGTGCCAGCAGTCAAGACAGCCGGAACTATGGCTACACCTTC.

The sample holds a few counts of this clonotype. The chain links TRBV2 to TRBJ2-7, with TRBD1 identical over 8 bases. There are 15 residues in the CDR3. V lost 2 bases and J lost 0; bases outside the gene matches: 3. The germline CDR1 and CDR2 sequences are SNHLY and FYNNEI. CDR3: CASSEWDRTSYEQYF. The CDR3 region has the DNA TGTGCCAGCAGTGAATGGGACAGGACCTCCTACGAGCAGTACTTC.

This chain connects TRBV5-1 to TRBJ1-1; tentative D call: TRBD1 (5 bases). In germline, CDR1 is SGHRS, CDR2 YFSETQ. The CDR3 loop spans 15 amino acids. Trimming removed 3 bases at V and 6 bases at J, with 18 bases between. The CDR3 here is CASSWGRGERAEAFF. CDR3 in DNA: TGCGCCAGCAGCTGGGGACGGGGGGAAAGGGCTGAAGCTTTCTTT.

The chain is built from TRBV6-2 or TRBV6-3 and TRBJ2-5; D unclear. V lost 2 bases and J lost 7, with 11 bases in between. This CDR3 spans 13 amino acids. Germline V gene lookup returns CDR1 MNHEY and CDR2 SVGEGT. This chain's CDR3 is CASSYLLTGTQYF. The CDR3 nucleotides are TGTGCCAGCAGTTACCTCCTGACGGGGACCCAGTACTTC.

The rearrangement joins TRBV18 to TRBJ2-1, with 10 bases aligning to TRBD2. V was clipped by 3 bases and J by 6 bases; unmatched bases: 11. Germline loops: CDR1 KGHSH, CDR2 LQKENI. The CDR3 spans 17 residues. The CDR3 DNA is TGTGCCAGCTCACCTCTTTCCAGCGGGAGGGAAATCAATGAGCAGTTCTTC. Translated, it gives CASSPLSSGREINEQFF.

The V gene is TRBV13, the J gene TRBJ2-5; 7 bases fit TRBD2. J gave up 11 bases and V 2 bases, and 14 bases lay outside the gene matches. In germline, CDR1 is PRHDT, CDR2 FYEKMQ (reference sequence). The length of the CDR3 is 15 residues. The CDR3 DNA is TGTGCCAGCAGCTTAAAGCGGGGCGTTAGGAATGAGCAGTACTTC. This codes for CASSLKRGVRNEQYF.

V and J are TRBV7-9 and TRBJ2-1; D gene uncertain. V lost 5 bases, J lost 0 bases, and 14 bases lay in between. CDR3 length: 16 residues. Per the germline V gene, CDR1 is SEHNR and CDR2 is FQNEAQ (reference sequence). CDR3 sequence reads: CASSPSRRLSYNEQFF. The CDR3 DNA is TGTGCCAGCAGCCCGTCGCGCAGACTCTCCTACAATGAGCAGTTCTTC. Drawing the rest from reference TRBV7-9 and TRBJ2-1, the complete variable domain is DTGVSQNPRHKITKRGQNVTFRCDPISEHNRLYWYRQTLGQGPEFLTYFQNEAQLEKSRLLSDRFSAERPKGSFSTLEIQRTEQGDSAMYLCASSPSRRLSYNEQFFGPGTRLTVL.

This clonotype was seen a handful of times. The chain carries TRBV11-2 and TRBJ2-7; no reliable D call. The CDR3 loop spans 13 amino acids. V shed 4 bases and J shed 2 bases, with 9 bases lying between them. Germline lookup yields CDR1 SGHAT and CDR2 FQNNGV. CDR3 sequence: CASSWVQTYEQYF. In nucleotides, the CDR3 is TGTGCCAGCAGCTGGGTACAAACCTACGAGCAGTACTTC.

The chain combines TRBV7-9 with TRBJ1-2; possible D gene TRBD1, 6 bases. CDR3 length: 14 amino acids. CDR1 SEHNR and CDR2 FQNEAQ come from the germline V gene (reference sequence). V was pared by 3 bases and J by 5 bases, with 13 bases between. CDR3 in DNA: TGTGCCAGCAGCTTCAGGGACATGGGGTATGGCTACACCTTC. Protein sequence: CASSFRDMGYGYTF. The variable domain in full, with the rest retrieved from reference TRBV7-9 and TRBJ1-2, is DTGVSQNPRHKITKRGQNVTFRCDPISEHNRLYWYRQTLGQGPEFLTYFQNEAQLEKSRLLSDRFSAERPKGSFSTLEIQRTEQGDSAMYLCASSFRDMGYGYTFGSGTRLTVV.

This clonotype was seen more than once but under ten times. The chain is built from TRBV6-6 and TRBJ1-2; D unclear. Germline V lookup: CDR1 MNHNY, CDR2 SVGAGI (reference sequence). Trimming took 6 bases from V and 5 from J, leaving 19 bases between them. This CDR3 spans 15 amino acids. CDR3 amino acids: CASSPLQSPLYGYTF. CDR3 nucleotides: TGTGCCAGCAGCCCATTACAGTCTCCCCTGTATGGCTACACCTTC.

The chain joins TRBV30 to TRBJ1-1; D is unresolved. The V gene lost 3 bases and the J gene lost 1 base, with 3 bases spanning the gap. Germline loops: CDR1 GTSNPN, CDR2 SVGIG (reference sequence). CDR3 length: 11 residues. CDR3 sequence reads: CAWRRNTEAFF. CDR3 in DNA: TGTGCCTGGAGGAGGAACACTGAAGCTTTCTTT.

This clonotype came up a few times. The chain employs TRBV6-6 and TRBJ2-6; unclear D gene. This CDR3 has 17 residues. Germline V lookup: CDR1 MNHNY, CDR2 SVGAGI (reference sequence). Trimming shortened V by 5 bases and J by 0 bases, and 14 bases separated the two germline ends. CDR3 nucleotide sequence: TGTGCCAGCAGTACTTATCAAACTAACTCTGGGGCCAACGTCCTGACTTTC. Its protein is CASSTYQTNSGANVLTF.

CDR3 sequence (DNA): TGTGCCGCTCGGGAGTCGGGGAACACTGAAGCTTTCTTT. It encodes CAARESGNTEAFF. The rearrangement joins TRBV6-5 to TRBJ1-1; the D is unclear. The germline V gene has CDR1 MNHEY and CDR2 SVGAGI. CDR3 length equals 13 residues. Trimming stripped 11 bases from V and 1 base from J, with 14 bases between.

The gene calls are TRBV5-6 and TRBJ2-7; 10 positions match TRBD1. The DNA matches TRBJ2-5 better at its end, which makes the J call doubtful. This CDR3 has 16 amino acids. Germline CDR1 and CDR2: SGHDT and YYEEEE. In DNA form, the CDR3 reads TGTGCCAGCAGCTCACGAATTCGGGACAGGGGTGAGACCCAGTACTTC. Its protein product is CASSSRIRDRGETQYF.

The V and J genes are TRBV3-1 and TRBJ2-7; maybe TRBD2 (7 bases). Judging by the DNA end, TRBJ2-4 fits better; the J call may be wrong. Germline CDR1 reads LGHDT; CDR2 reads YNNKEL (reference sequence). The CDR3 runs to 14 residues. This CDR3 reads CASSPLRGGGIQYF. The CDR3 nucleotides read TGTGCCAGCAGCCCCCTGAGGGGGGGAGGCATTCAGTACTTC.

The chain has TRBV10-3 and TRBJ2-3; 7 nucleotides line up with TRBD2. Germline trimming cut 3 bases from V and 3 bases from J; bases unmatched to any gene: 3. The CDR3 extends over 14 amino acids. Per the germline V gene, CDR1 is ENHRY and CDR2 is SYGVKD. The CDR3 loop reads CAISDPGGTDTQYF. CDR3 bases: TGTGCCATCAGTGACCCGGGGGGAACAGATACGCAGTATTTT.

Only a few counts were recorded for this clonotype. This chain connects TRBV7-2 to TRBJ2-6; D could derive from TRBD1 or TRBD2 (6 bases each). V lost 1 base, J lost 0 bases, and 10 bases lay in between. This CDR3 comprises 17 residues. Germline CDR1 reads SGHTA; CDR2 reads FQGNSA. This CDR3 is CASSLVGGSSGANVLTF. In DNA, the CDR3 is TGTGCCAGCAGCTTAGTGGGGGGCAGCTCTGGGGCCAACGTCCTGACTTTC. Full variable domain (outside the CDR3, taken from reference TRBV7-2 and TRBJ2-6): GAGVSQSPSNKVTEKGKDVELRCDPISGHTALYWYRQSLGQGLEFLIYFQGNSAPDKSGLPSDRFSAERTGGSVSTLTIQRTQQEDSAVYLCASSLVGGSSGANVLTFGAGSRLTVL.